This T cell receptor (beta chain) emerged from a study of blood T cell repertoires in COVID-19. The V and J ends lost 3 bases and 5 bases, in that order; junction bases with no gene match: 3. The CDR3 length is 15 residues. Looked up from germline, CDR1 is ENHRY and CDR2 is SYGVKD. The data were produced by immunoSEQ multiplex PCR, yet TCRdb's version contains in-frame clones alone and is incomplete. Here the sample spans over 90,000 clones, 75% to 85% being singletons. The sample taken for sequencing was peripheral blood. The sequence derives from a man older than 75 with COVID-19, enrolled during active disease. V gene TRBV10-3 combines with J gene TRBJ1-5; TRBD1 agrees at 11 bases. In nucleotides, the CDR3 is TGTGCCATCAGTGACGGGGACAGGGGGTATCAGCCCCAGCATTTT. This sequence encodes CAISDGDRGYQPQHF.